This T cell receptor (beta chain) is drawn from a study of control samples from healthy donors and cancer patients (dated by TCRdb to 2019 to 2021). The library was obtained by the immunoSEQ multiplex PCR assay. Here the immuneACCESS table is served through TCRdb, limited to in-frame sequences with V and J called. Missing clones are a known gap in these copies; in checked studies unresolved V genes cover under half, and the rest lacks a known reason. The sample profile shows some 120,000 clones; 85% to 90% of them were found once. About 1% of the sample is taken by the ten largest. V loses 2 bases of germline sequence and J loses 0 bases, and the interval between the two ends is 7 bases. The CDR3 contains 14 residues, cysteine and phenylalanine counted. The DNA shown is the 42-base CDR3, in frame from base 1. Via the germline V gene, CDR1 is SGHRS and CDR2 YFSETQ. Details on this clone: It has no known antigen specificity. One base away there is no much larger clone; base qualities are not given. Other DNA sequences from this sample encode an identical CDR3 as well.

Sequenced sample: PBMCs. The sequence links TRBV5-1 to TRBJ2-3; the D gene is perhaps TRBD2, on 6 matching bases. This TCR was recovered from a woman in her fifties or sixties with colorectal cancer. The DNA reads TGCGCCAGCAGCTTCGGGGGTAGCACAGATACGCAGTATTTT. Translated, this gives CASSFGGSTDTQYF.